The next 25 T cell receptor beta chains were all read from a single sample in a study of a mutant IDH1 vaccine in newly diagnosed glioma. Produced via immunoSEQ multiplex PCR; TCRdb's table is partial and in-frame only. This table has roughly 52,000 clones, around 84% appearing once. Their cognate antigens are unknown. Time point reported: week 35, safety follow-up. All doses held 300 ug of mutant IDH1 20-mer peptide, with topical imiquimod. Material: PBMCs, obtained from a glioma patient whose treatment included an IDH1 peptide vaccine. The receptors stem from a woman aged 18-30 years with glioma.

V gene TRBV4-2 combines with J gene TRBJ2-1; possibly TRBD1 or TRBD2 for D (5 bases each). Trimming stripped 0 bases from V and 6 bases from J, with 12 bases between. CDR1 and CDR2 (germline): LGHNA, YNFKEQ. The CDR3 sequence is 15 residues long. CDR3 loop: CASSQELGEVNEQFF. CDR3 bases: TGTGCCAGCAGCCAAGAATTGGGGGAAGTCAATGAGCAGTTCTTC.

CDR3 DNA: TGCGCCAGCAGCATGCGACAGGGGGCGTACGGGGAGCTGTTTTTT. Translating gives CASSMRQGAYGELFF. The chain carries TRBV5-1 and TRBJ2-2; 10 bases agree with TRBD1. Germline CDR1 reads SGHRS; CDR2 reads YFSETQ. Trimming cost V 4 bases and J 7 bases; bases outside gene matches: 7. The length of the CDR3 is 15 residues.

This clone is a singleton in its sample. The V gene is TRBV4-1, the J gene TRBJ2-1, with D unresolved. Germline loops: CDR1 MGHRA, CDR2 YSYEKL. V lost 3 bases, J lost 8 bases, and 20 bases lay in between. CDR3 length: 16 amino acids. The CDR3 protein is CASSQPRALNKDEQFF. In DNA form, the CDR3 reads TGCGCCAGCAGCCAGCCAAGAGCGTTAAATAAGGATGAGCAGTTCTTC.

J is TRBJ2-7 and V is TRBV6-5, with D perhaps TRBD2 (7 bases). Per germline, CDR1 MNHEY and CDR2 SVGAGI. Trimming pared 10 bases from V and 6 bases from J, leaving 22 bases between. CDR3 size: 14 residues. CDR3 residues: CATKLRGASREQYF. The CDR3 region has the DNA TGTGCCACCAAACTCCGGGGGGCATCTCGCGAGCAGTACTTC.

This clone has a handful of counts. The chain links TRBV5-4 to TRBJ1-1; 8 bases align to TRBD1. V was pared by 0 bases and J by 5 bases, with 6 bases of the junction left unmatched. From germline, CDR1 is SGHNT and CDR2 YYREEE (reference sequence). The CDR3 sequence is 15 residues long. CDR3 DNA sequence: TGTGCCAGCAGCTTGGTAGGACAGGGAATTACTGAAGCTTTCTTT. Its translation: CASSLVGQGITEAFF.

The CDR3 DNA follows: TGTGCCTGGAGTGTACCCGGGGCTTCGGGTGGCTACACCTTC. Protein product: CAWSVPGASGGYTF. The rearrangement uses TRBV30 and TRBJ1-2; tentative D call: TRBD1 (5 bases). This CDR3 region has 14 residues. CDR1 and CDR2 from the germline V gene are GTSNPN and SVGIG (reference sequence). V dropped 0 bases and J dropped 7 bases, with 15 bases sitting between them.

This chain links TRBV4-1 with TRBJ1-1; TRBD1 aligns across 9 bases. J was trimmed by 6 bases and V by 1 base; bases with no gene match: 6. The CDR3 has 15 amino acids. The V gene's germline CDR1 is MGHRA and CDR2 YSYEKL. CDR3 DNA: TGCGCCAGCAGCCAAGCGGACAGGGGTTTCGCTGAAGCTTTCTTT. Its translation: CASSQADRGFAEAFF.

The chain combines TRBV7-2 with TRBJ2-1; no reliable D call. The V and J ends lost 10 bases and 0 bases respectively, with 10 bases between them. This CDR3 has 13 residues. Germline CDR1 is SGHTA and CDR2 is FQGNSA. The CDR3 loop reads CATALGSYNEQFF. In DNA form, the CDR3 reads TGTGCCACCGCTTTGGGCTCCTACAATGAGCAGTTCTTC.

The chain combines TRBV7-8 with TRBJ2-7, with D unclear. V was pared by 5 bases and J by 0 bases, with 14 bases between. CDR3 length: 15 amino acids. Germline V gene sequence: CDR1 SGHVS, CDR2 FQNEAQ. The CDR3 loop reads CASSPVASSSYEQYF. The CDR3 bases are TGTGCCAGCAGCCCCGTTGCGTCAAGCTCCTACGAGCAGTACTTC.

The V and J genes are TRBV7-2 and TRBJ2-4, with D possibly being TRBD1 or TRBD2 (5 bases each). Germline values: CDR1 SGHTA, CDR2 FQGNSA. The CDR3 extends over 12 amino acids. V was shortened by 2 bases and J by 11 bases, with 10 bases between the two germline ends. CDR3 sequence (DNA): TGTGCCAGCAGCTTAAGCGTGGGACTTCAGTACTTC. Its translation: CASSLSVGLQYF.

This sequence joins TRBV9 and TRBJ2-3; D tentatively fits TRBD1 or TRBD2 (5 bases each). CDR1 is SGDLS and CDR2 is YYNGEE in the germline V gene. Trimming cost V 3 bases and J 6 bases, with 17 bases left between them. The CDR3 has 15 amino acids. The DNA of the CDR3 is TGTGCCAGCAGCGCCCCGCGGCAGGGCGGGGATACGCAGTATTTT. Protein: CASSAPRQGGDTQYF.

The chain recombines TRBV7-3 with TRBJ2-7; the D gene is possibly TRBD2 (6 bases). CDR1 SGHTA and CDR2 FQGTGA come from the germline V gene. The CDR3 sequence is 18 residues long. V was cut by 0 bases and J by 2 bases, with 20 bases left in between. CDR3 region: CASSLTPPSMGGAYEQYF. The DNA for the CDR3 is TGTGCCAGCAGCTTAACACCCCCGTCGATGGGGGGAGCCTACGAGCAGTACTTC.

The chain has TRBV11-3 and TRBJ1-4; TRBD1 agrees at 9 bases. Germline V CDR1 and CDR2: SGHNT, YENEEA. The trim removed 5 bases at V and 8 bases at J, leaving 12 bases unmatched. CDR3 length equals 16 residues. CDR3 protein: CASSRRFRDRVEKLFF. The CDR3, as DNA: TGTGCCAGCAGCCGCCGGTTCCGGGACAGGGTCGAAAAACTGTTTTTT. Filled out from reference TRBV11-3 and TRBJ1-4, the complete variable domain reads EAGVVQSPRYKIIEKKQPVAFWCNPISGHNTLYWYLQNLGQGPELLIRYENEEAVDDSQLPKDRFSAERLKGVDSTLKIQPAELGDSAVYLCASSRRFRDRVEKLFFGSGTQLSVL.

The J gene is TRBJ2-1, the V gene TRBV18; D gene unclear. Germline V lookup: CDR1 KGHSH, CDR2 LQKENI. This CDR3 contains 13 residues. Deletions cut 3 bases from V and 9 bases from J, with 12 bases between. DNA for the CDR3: TGTGCCAGCTCACCCTTAGGCTCGGGTGAGCAGTTCTTC. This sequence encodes CASSPLGSGEQFF.

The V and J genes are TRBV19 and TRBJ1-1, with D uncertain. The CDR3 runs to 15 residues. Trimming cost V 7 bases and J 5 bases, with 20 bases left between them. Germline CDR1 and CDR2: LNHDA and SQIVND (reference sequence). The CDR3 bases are TGTGCCAGTACCCTCGGTCCGTCCCCGGGGACTGAAGCTTTCTTT. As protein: CASTLGPSPGTEAFF.

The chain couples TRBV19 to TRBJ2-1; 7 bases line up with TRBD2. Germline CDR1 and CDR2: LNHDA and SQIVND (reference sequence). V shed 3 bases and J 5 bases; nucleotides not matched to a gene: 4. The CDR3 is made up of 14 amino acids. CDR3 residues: CASSMGGANNEQFF. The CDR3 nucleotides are TGTGCCAGTAGTATGGGAGGGGCTAACAATGAGCAGTTCTTC.

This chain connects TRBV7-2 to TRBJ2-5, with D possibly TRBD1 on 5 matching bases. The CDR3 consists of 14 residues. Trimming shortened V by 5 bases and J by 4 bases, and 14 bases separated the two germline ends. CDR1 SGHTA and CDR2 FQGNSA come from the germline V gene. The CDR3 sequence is CASSPQGQSETQYF. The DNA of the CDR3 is TGTGCCAGCAGCCCTCAGGGCCAGTCAGAGACCCAGTACTTC.

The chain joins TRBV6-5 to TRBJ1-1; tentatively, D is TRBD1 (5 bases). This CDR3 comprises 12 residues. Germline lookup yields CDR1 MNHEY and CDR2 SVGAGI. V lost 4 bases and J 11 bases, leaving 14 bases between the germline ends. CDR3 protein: CASSSLQASAFF. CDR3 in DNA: TGTGCCAGCAGTTCCTTACAGGCATCGGCTTTCTTT.

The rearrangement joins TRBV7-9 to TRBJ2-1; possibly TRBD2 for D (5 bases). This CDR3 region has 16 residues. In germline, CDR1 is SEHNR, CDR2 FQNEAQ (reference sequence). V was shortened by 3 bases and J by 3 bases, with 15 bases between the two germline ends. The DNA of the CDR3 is TGTGCCAGCAGCTTCGCCGACTATAGCCTCTACAATGAGCAGTTCTTC. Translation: CASSFADYSLYNEQFF.

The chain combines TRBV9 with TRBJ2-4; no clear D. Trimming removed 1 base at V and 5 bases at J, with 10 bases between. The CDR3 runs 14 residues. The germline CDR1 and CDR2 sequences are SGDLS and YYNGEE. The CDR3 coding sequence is TGTGCCAGCAGCGTATTGGACGGACAAAACATTCAGTACTTC. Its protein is CASSVLDGQNIQYF.

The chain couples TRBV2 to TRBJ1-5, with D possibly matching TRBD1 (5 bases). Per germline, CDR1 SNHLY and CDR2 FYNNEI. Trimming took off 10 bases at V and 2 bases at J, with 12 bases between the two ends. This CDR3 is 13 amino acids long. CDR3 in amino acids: CATRDGGNQPQHF. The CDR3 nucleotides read TGTGCCACCCGGGACGGTGGCAATCAGCCCCAGCATTTT.

The CDR3 bases are TGTGCCAGCAGCTTAGATCTAGGCCGGGGCACAGATACGCAGTATTTT. It yields the protein CASSLDLGRGTDTQYF. V gene TRBV7-9 combines with J gene TRBJ2-3; no clear D. The CDR3 is 16 residues long. Germline V gene lookup returns CDR1 SEHNR and CDR2 FQNEAQ (reference sequence). The V and J ends lost 1 base and 1 base respectively, with 12 bases between them.

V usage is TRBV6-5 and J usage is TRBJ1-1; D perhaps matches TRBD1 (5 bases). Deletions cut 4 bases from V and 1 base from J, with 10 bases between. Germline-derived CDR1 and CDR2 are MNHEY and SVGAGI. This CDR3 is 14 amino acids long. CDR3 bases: TGTGCCAGCAGTTGGGGGGGGGAGAACACTGAAGCTTTCTTT. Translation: CASSWGGENTEAFF.

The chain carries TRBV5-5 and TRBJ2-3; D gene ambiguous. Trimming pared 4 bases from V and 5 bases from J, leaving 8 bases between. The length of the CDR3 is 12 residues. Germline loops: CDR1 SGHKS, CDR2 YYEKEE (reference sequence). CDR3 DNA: TGTGCCAGCAGCGCCCTAGGAGATACGCAGTATTTT. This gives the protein CASSALGDTQYF.

This CDR3 is CASSQQNLENQPQHF. Here the CDR3 DNA reads TGCGCCAGCAGCCAGCAAAACTTGGAAAATCAGCCCCAGCATTTT. The V and J genes are TRBV4-3 and TRBJ1-5; D gene ambiguous. Germline CDR1 and CDR2: LGHNA and YSLEER. The CDR3 runs 15 residues. Trimming left V 3 bases short and J 4 bases short, with 13 bases between.